The 19 T cell receptor beta chains below were found in one sample sequenced in a study of CD8+CD57+ T cells in acquired aplastic anemia. The template used for profiling TCR beta VDJ and CDR3 was genomic DNA. TCRdb reprocessed the reads with MiXCR, giving one entry per CDR3 protein. The table shows roughly 51,000 distinct CDR3 sequences, with around 72% occurring only once. The specimen sequenced was sorted CD4+, CD8+, or CD8+CD57+ T cells (not recorded which) from PBMCs. The receptors derive from a human donor in good health, serving as a control.

The V and J genes are TRBV20-1 and TRBJ2-7, with a tentative D call TRBD2 (6 bases). The CDR3 consists of 13 residues. V dropped 5 bases and J dropped 3 bases, with 14 bases sitting between them. Germline-derived CDR1 and CDR2 are DFQATT and SNEGSKA (reference sequence). CDR3 residues: CSAGGTADYEQYF. The DNA of the CDR3 is TGCAGTGCTGGGGGGACTGCCGACTACGAGCAGTACTTC.

DNA of the CDR3: TGTGCCACCAGTGAGCTAACAGGGGGACGAGAGACCCAGTACTTC. Translation gives CATSELTGGRETQYF. The chain combines TRBV24-1 with TRBJ2-5, with 8 bases matching TRBD1. Per germline, CDR1 KGHDR and CDR2 SFDVKD. Trimming removed 4 bases from V and 4 bases from J; junction bases left unmatched: 7. The CDR3 covers 15 residues.

The V gene is TRBV2, the J gene TRBJ1-2; 8 nucleotides line up with TRBD1. The CDR3 is 13 residues long. The V segment lost 5 bases and the J segment 8 bases; nucleotides outside the gene matches: 7. The V gene's germline CDR1 is SNHLY and CDR2 FYNNEI. The CDR3 sequence: CASSYGTGRGYTF. CDR3 nucleotides: TGTGCCAGCAGTTACGGGACAGGACGCGGCTACACCTTC.

The V and J genes are TRBV24-1 and TRBJ2-3; the D is unclear. Trimming removed 4 bases from V and 1 base from J, with 8 bases in between. The germline V gene encodes CDR1 KGHDR and CDR2 SFDVKD. The CDR3 extends over 14 amino acids. This CDR3 reads CATSEAQGTDTQYF. The CDR3, as DNA: TGTGCCACCAGTGAGGCCCAGGGCACAGATACGCAGTATTTT.

The chain has TRBV2 and TRBJ2-3; 14 nucleotides line up with TRBD2. The germline CDR1 and CDR2 sequences are SNHLY and FYNNEI. The CDR3 is 16 amino acids. Trimming took 3 bases from V and 5 from J; bases not matched to a gene: 4. The CDR3 coding sequence is TGTGCCAGCAGTGAGGGACTAGCGGGAGTGGGAGATACGCAGTATTTT. Translating it yields CASSEGLAGVGDTQYF.

The V and J genes are TRBV20-1 and TRBJ1-6; no definite D call. The germline V gene encodes CDR1 DFQATT and CDR2 SNEGSKA (reference sequence). This CDR3 region has 14 residues. V was cut by 0 bases and J by 7 bases, with 10 bases left in between. Written as DNA, the CDR3 is TGCAGTGCTAGAGATCCGGGCGGAAATTCACCCCTCCACTTT. This encodes CSARDPGGNSPLHF.

V gene TRBV7-3 combines with J gene TRBJ1-1; D unclear. The V gene lost 1 base and the J gene lost 5 bases, with 8 bases spanning the gap. The CDR3 totals 13 residues. Germline CDR1 reads SGHTA; CDR2 reads FQGTGA. CDR3 sequence: CASSLKATTEAFF. For the CDR3, the DNA is TGTGCCAGCAGCTTAAAGGCCACTACTGAAGCTTTCTTT.

The chain links TRBV24-1 to TRBJ1-2; no definite D call. V gave up 4 bases and J gave up 7 bases, with 9 bases separating them. The CDR3 is 12 residues long. CDR1 is KGHDR and CDR2 is SFDVKD in the germline V gene. CDR3 sequence: CATSDREGGYTF. CDR3 coding DNA: TGTGCCACCAGTGACCGTGAGGGTGGCTACACCTTC.

The chain uses TRBV10-2 and TRBJ2-7; D is unclear. The germline V and J ends were trimmed by 7 bases and 0 bases, with 4 bases remaining between them. Germline CDR1 WSHSY, CDR2 SAAADI. The CDR3 totals 11 residues. The CDR3 here is CASKSSYEQYF. The CDR3 region has the DNA TGCGCCAGCAAATCCTCCTACGAGCAGTACTTC.

The chain combines TRBV28 with TRBJ1-5; 9 positions agree with TRBD1. With 8 bases clipped from V and 2 bases from J, the junction kept 13 bases outside the gene matches. CDR3 length equals 17 residues. Per germline, CDR1 MDHEN and CDR2 SYDVKM. The chain's CDR3 is CASYPSGTGRGNQPQHF. The DNA for the CDR3 is TGTGCCAGCTATCCCTCCGGGACAGGGAGAGGCAATCAGCCCCAGCATTTT.

The genes are TRBV2 and TRBJ1-5; D not certain. CDR3 length: 15 residues. Trimming shortened V by 4 bases and J by 1 base, and 11 bases separated the two germline ends. CDR1 and CDR2 from the germline V gene are SNHLY and FYNNEI. The CDR3 here is CASSVRRESNQPQHF. The CDR3 bases are TGTGCCAGCAGTGTGAGGAGGGAAAGCAATCAGCCCCAGCATTTT.

The chain couples TRBV9 to TRBJ1-4; D might be TRBD1 (6 bases). CDR1 is SGDLS, CDR2 YYNGEE, per germline. The CDR3 extends over 15 amino acids. The germline V and J ends were trimmed by 0 bases and 6 bases, with 12 bases remaining between them. CDR3 DNA: TGTGCCAGCAGCGTAGTTTGGACAGTGCATGAAAAACTGTTTTTT. This gives the protein CASSVVWTVHEKLFF.

This chain links TRBV6-1 with TRBJ2-7; 9 bases agree with TRBD1. The V and J ends lost 1 base and 6 bases, in that order; junction bases with no gene match: 7. Germline CDR1 reads MNHNS; CDR2 reads SASEGT. CDR3 length equals 15 residues. This chain's CDR3 is CASSEGGTGRREQYF. The CDR3 nucleotides are TGTGCCAGCAGTGAAGGGGGGACAGGGAGGCGCGAGCAGTACTTC.

About this clonotype itself: The junction shows a germline mismatch at one end, possibly a read error. CDR3 in DNA: TGTGCCAGCAGTGAAAGTGTCTGGACAGGGGCAGTCGACTATGACTACACCTTC. It specifies CASSESVWTGAVDYDYTF. The chain links TRBV2 to TRBJ1-2, with 9 positions matching TRBD1. Germline V CDR1 and CDR2: SNHLY, FYNNEI. There are 18 residues in the CDR3.

This clonotype has a handful of counts. This rearrangement joins TRBV25-1 to TRBJ2-3, with 8 bases lining up with TRBD2. This CDR3 has 16 amino acids. V shed 6 bases, J shed 6 bases, and the junction held 14 bases outside the gene matches. Germline loops: CDR1 MGHDK, CDR2 SYGVNS. CDR3 residues: CASSALGGAGEDTQYF. The DNA for the CDR3 is TGTGCCAGCAGCGCACTGGGGGGAGCGGGGGAGGATACGCAGTATTTT.

The CDR3 bases are TGCAGTGCTAGATTGAGCACCGGCACAGATACGCAGTATTTT. Translated, it gives CSARLSTGTDTQYF. The genes are TRBV20-1 and TRBJ2-3; no reliable D call. Trimming stripped 2 bases from V and 1 base from J, with 10 bases between. The CDR3 covers 14 residues. Germline-derived CDR1 and CDR2 are DFQATT and SNEGSKA (reference sequence).

Comment on this clonotype: Mismatch with germline at one junction end may stem from a read error. The chain employs TRBV5-6 and TRBJ2-7, with D unclear. Germline assignment: CDR1 SGHDT and CDR2 YYEEEE. This CDR3 has 11 residues. CDR3 coding DNA: TGTGCCAGCAGGTTGGGCGTCGAGCAGTACTTC. Encoded protein: CASRLGVEQYF.

This sequence joins TRBV24-1 and TRBJ1-2; D not certain. Trimming cost V 3 bases and J 5 bases, with 15 bases left between them. This CDR3 spans 15 amino acids. The germline V gene has CDR1 KGHDR and CDR2 SFDVKD. Here the CDR3 DNA reads TGTGCCACCAGTGATCAGATGATAAACCGTTATGGCTACACCTTC. Residues: CATSDQMINRYGYTF.

Sample share makes this clonotype medium-sized. The chain uses TRBV6-1 and TRBJ1-1; D is unclear. V lost 6 bases and J 9 bases, leaving 20 bases between the germline ends. Per germline, CDR1 MNHNS and CDR2 SASEGT. The CDR3 length is 14 residues. CDR3 sequence reads: CASRLKYGTNKAFF. CDR3 in DNA: TGTGCCAGCAGACTAAAATATGGAACTAACAAAGCTTTCTTT.